The 18 T cell receptor beta chains presented below share a single source sample, sequenced in a study of OX40 agonist ivuxolimab in advanced cancers. Measured with immunoSEQ multiplex PCR; TCRdb has only the in-frame clones, and not every one. The sample includes about 89,000 clones, just over 90% of them seen just once. This specimen was CD4+ or CD8+ T cells sorted from blood, taken in a trial of the OX40 agonist ivuxolimab. These TCRs come from an adult with an advanced solid tumor such as melanoma, head and neck, liver or kidney cancer.

This chain's CDR3 is CASSLGTGGVEQFF. Written as DNA, the CDR3 is TGTGCCAGCAGCTTAGGGACAGGGGGCGTTGAGCAGTTCTTC. V is TRBV11-3 and J is TRBJ2-1, with 11 bases matching TRBD1. Germline loops: CDR1 SGHNT, CDR2 YENEEA. The J segment lost 9 bases and the V segment lost 1 base, leaving 2 bases of the junction unmatched. There are 14 residues in the CDR3. The full variable domain, its missing parts supplied by reference TRBV11-3 and TRBJ2-1, is EAGVVQSPRYKIIEKKQPVAFWCNPISGHNTLYWYLQNLGQGPELLIRYENEEAVDDSQLPKDRFSAERLKGVDSTLKIQPAELGDSAVYLCASSLGTGGVEQFFGPGTRLTVL.

The J gene is TRBJ1-4, the V gene TRBV18, with 7 bases lining up with TRBD1. CDR1 and CDR2 (germline): KGHSH, LQKENI. V shed 3 bases, J shed 6 bases, and the junction held 10 bases outside the gene matches. CDR3 size: 16 residues. CDR3 nucleotides: TGTGCCAGCTCACCGACAGGGTCGGGGATGTATGAAAAACTGTTTTTT. It translates to CASSPTGSGMYEKLFF.

This rearrangement joins TRBV4-3 to TRBJ2-7, with 8 bases that match TRBD1. Per the germline V gene, CDR1 is LGHNA and CDR2 is YSLEER. The V and J ends lost 4 bases and 3 bases, in that order; junction bases with no gene match: 20. The CDR3 contains 19 residues. CDR3 DNA: TGCGCCAGCAGCCCGACATCGAACGACAGGGGTCTTCCCGGCTACGAGCAGTACTTC. It encodes CASSPTSNDRGLPGYEQYF.

Comment on this clone: One end of the junction is discordant with germline, which a read error may explain. This chain links TRBV7-3 with TRBJ2-7, with TRBD2 identical over 11 bases. The germline gives CDR1 SGHTA, CDR2 FQGTGA. There are 12 residues in the CDR3. The CDR3 bases are TGTGCCCGGTGCACTAGCGGGGGCCCCCGGGACTTC. Translation: CARCTSGGPRDF.

The chain joins TRBV10-3 to TRBJ1-1; possibly TRBD1 for D (5 bases). Germline lookup yields CDR1 ENHRY and CDR2 SYGVKD. The CDR3 is made up of 13 amino acids. V lost 3 bases, J lost 2 bases, and 7 bases lay in between. CDR3 sequence: CAISDRENTEAFF. In nucleotides, the CDR3 is TGTGCCATCAGTGACAGGGAAAACACTGAAGCTTTCTTT.

The chain has TRBV18 and TRBJ2-3; 7 bases fit TRBD2. Looked up from germline, CDR1 is KGHSH and CDR2 is LQKENI. V shed 7 bases, J shed 6 bases, and the junction held 7 bases outside the gene matches. This CDR3 has 13 amino acids. The CDR3 sequence is CASFGTIRDTQYF. For the CDR3, the DNA is TGTGCCAGCTTCGGGACTATCCGGGATACGCAGTATTTT.

This chain joins TRBV5-1 and TRBJ2-6, with a possible D match to TRBD1 (5 bases). V lost 3 bases and J 0 bases, leaving 7 bases between the germline ends. Germline loops: CDR1 SGHRS, CDR2 YFSETQ. The CDR3 runs to 15 residues. CDR3 in DNA: TGCGCCAGCAGCTCAGGGAACTCTGGGGCCAACGTCCTGACTTTC. Its protein is CASSSGNSGANVLTF.

The J gene is TRBJ1-5, the V gene TRBV19, with a possible D match to TRBD1 (5 bases). Deletions cut 10 bases from V and 3 bases from J, with 16 bases between. Germline V CDR1 and CDR2: LNHDA, SQIVND (reference sequence). This CDR3 has 14 residues. The CDR3 DNA is TGTGCCACCCGGGGCCCGACGTTCAATCAGCCCCAGCATTTT. Amino acids: CATRGPTFNQPQHF.

This clone appeared once. The chain is built from TRBV5-1 and TRBJ2-3; D gene ambiguous. Germline CDR1 reads SGHRS; CDR2 reads YFSETQ. The CDR3 sequence is 14 residues long. V lost 5 bases and J lost 2, with 12 bases in between. This CDR3 reads CASSRAIDTDTQYF. The CDR3 DNA reads as TGCGCCAGCAGTCGGGCTATCGACACAGATACGCAGTATTTT.

The chain employs TRBV6-6 and TRBJ2-7; D may be TRBD1 (7 bases). V was pared by 6 bases and J by 7 bases, with 16 bases between. CDR1 and CDR2 (germline): MNHNY, SVGAGI (reference sequence). The CDR3 totals 13 residues. The CDR3 spells CASRTDRAGEQYF. CDR3 coding DNA: TGTGCCAGCAGGACTGACAGGGCGGGAGAGCAGTACTTC.

The table lists this clone with a count of one. The V call is TRBV28, the J call TRBJ1-3; a weak D match, TRBD1 (5 bases). The ends were cut back, 3 bases at V and 5 bases at J, with 8 bases in the middle. The germline V gene encodes CDR1 MDHEN and CDR2 SYDVKM. The CDR3 has 13 residues. The CDR3 loop is CASSLTERNTIYF. The CDR3 nucleotides are TGTGCCAGCAGTTTGACAGAGAGAAACACCATATATTTT.

The gene calls are TRBV7-2 and TRBJ1-2; no reliable D call. Germline CDR1 SGHTA, CDR2 FQGNSA. This CDR3 comprises 13 residues. V lost 2 bases, J lost 4 bases, and 8 bases lay in between. For the CDR3, the DNA is TGTGCCAGCAGCTTAATCCAGAGCTATGGCTACACCTTC. This gives the protein CASSLIQSYGYTF.

This clone was seen only once. The chain links TRBV5-6 to TRBJ2-7; D is unresolved. The CDR3 runs 12 residues. Trimming removed 3 bases from V and 0 bases from J, with 4 bases in between. CDR1 and CDR2 from the germline V gene are SGHDT and YYEEEE. The CDR3 loop reads CASSSSSYEQYF. CDR3 in DNA: TGTGCCAGCAGCTCTAGCTCCTACGAGCAGTACTTC. The full variable domain, in which reference TRBV5-6 and TRBJ2-7 provide the parts outside the CDR3, is DAGVTQSPTHLIKTRGQQVTLRCSPKSGHDTVSWYQQALGQGPQFIFQYYEEEERQRGNFPDRFSGHQFPNYSSELNVNALLLGDSALYLCASSSSSYEQYFGPGTRLTVT.

The chain has TRBV27 and TRBJ2-7; 9 nucleotides match TRBD1. Germline V gene sequence: CDR1 MNHEY, CDR2 SMNVEV (reference sequence). This CDR3 is 13 amino acids long. J was trimmed by 2 bases and V by 6 bases; bases with no gene match: 2. For the CDR3, the DNA is TGTGCCAGCAGCAGACAGGGGGCCTACGAGCAGTACTTC. Protein sequence: CASSRQGAYEQYF.

The chain joins TRBV5-8 to TRBJ1-2; 7 nucleotides line up with TRBD1. V trimming: 3 bases; J trimming: 8 bases; junction bases outside the gene matches: 13. CDR3 size: 15 residues. Germline CDR1 is SGHTS and CDR2 is YDEGEE. CDR3 residues: CASSYWTGPPRGYTF. CDR3 sequence (DNA): TGTGCCAGCAGCTACTGGACAGGCCCTCCTAGGGGCTACACCTTC.

The chain has TRBV2 and TRBJ1-2; the D is unclear. V was pared by 4 bases and J by 4 bases, with 10 bases between. From germline, CDR1 is SNHLY and CDR2 FYNNEI. The CDR3 consists of 13 residues. The CDR3 loop reads CASSVIGGYGYTF. The CDR3 DNA reads as TGTGCCAGCAGTGTAATCGGAGGCTATGGCTACACCTTC.

This clone has a single count. The rearrangement joins TRBV7-2 to TRBJ2-3; 7 bases match TRBD2. The germline gives CDR1 SGHTA, CDR2 FQGNSA. V dropped 2 bases and J dropped 9; count of bases not matched to a gene: 2. CDR3 length equals 12 residues. The CDR3 spells CASSLTGGTQYF. Here the CDR3 DNA reads TGTGCCAGCAGCTTAACGGGGGGAACGCAGTATTTT.

The chain has TRBV7-2 and TRBJ1-2; D gene uncertain. The V end was cut by 0 bases, the J end by 4 bases, with 9 bases between. CDR3 size: 14 residues. From germline, CDR1 is SGHTA and CDR2 FQGNSA. For the CDR3, the DNA is TGTGCCAGCAGCTTAGCCCTGGCAGTCTATGGCTACACCTTC. Protein: CASSLALAVYGYTF.